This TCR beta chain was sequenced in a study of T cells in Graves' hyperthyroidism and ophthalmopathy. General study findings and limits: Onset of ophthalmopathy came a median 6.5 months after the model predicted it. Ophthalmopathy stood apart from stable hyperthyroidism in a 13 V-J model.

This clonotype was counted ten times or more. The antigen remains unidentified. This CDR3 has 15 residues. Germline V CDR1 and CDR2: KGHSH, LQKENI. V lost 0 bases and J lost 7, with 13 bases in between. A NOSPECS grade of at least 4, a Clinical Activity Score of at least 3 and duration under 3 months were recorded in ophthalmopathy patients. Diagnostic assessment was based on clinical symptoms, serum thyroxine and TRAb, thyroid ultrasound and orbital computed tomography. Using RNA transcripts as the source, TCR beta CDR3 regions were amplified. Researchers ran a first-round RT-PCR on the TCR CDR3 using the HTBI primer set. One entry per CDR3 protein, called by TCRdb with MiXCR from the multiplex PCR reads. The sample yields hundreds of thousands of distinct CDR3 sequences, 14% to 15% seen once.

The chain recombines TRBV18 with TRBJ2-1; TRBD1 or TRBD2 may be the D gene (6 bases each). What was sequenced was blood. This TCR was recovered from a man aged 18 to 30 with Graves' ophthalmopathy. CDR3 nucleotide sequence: TGTGCCAGCTCACCACCCAATACAGGGAGGAATGAGCAGTTCTTC. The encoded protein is CASSPPNTGRNEQFF.